The 22 T cell receptor beta chains below come from one sample, sequenced in a study of blood T cell repertoires in COVID-19. Using immunoSEQ multiplex PCR, the repertoire was profiled, and TCRdb retains in-frame clones only, with some absent. Among under 350,000 clones listed, more than 80% were seen once. Material for sequencing was peripheral blood. The receptors here all came from a woman aged 25 to 39 with COVID-19, enrolled during active disease.

CDR3 sequence: CASSMVQDQETQYF. CDR3 bases: TGTGCCAGTAGTATGGTACAAGATCAAGAGACCCAGTACTTC. The chain recombines TRBV19 with TRBJ2-5; D unresolved. CDR1 LNHDA and CDR2 SQIVND come from the germline V gene (reference sequence). The CDR3 is 14 residues long. The ends were cut back, 3 bases at V and 2 bases at J, with 10 bases in the middle.

V and J are TRBV3-1 (or the pseudogene TRBV3-2) and TRBJ1-1; D might be TRBD1 (5 bases). Trimming stripped 3 bases from V and 3 bases from J, with 11 bases between. This CDR3 has 14 amino acids. CDR1 and CDR2 from the germline V gene are LGHDT and YNNKEL (reference sequence). The CDR3, as DNA: TGTGCCAGCAGCCAGTTATTAGGGGACACTGAAGCTTTCTTT. Residues: CASSQLLGDTEAFF.

V gene TRBV2 combines with J gene TRBJ2-5; possibly TRBD2 for D (5 bases). There are 12 residues in the CDR3. V lost 6 bases to trimming and J lost 7 bases, with 12 bases between them. Germline-derived CDR1 and CDR2 are SNHLY and FYNNEI. In DNA form, the CDR3 reads TGTGCCAGCAGCCCCGGGGAAGGGACCCAGTACTTC. It translates to CASSPGEGTQYF.

V is TRBV28 and J is TRBJ1-2; D is undetermined. The germline V gene has CDR1 MDHEN and CDR2 SYDVKM. V was pared by 5 bases and J by 3 bases, with 16 bases between. There are 15 residues in the CDR3. The CDR3 sequence is CASSPETPGDYGYTF. Written as DNA, the CDR3 is TGTGCCAGCAGTCCGGAGACCCCCGGGGACTATGGCTACACCTTC.

This clone turned up a few times. The V and J genes are TRBV7-3 and TRBJ2-3; 7 bases agree with TRBD2. Germline CDR1 and CDR2: SGHTA and FQGTGA. This CDR3 comprises 18 residues. J was trimmed by 0 bases and V by 1 base; bases with no gene match: 10. The DNA for the CDR3 is TGTGCCAGCAGCTTAATCGGCGGCGGGAGCAGAAGCACAGATACGCAGTATTTT. Amino acids: CASSLIGGGSRSTDTQYF.

This chain's CDR3 is CASSRQSNQPQHF. The CDR3 coding sequence is TGTGCCAGCAGTCGACAGAGCAATCAGCCCCAGCATTTT. This chain connects TRBV6-2 or TRBV6-3 to TRBJ1-5, with D possibly TRBD1 on 5 matching bases. V was cut by 5 bases and J by 1 base, with 6 bases left in between. The CDR3 is 13 residues long. Germline lookup yields CDR1 MNHEY and CDR2 SVGEGT.

The genes are TRBV5-4 and TRBJ1-6; D unclear. Trimming shortened V by 0 bases and J by 7 bases, and 8 bases separated the two germline ends. Germline CDR1 SGHNT, CDR2 YYREEE (reference sequence). The CDR3 length is 14 residues. CDR3 nucleotides: TGTGCCAGCAGCTTGGGGCGGAAAAATTCACCCCTCCACTTT. Amino acid sequence: CASSLGRKNSPLHF.

V usage is TRBV6-4 and J usage is TRBJ2-1; TRBD2 aligns across 13 bases. Germline lookup yields CDR1 MRHNA and CDR2 SNTAGT. This CDR3 spans 15 amino acids. After removal of 3 bases from V and 10 bases from J, the junction contained 6 bases not matched to a gene. Here the CDR3 reads CASSEQGLAGSEQFF. The CDR3 DNA reads TGTGCCAGCAGTGAACAGGGACTAGCGGGAAGCGAGCAGTTCTTC.

The chain uses TRBV9 and TRBJ2-3; D may be TRBD2 (5 bases). Per germline, CDR1 SGDLS and CDR2 YYNGEE. This CDR3 comprises 16 residues. The V end was cut by 0 bases, the J end by 0 bases, with 11 bases between. The CDR3 sequence is CASSVGAGSSTDTQYF. CDR3 DNA: TGTGCCAGCAGCGTAGGCGCGGGCTCTAGCACAGATACGCAGTATTTT.

The CDR3 bases are TGTGCCAGCAGCTTAGCGTCCGGGGAGACCTACGAGCAGTACTTC. It is translated as CASSLASGETYEQYF. This sequence joins TRBV7-9 and TRBJ2-7, with a possible D match to TRBD2 (5 bases). CDR3 length: 15 residues. The germline V and J ends were trimmed by 0 bases and 2 bases, with 11 bases remaining between them. Germline CDR1 and CDR2: SEHNR and FQNEAQ (reference sequence).

Concerning this clone: The sample has other DNA sequences that encode this CDR3 too. CDR3 amino acids: CAWSVRSGEQFF. As DNA, the CDR3 is TGTGCCTGGAGTGTAAGAAGCGGCGAGCAGTTCTTC. The chain links TRBV30 to TRBJ2-1; D is perhaps TRBD2 (5 bases). Germline V gene data show CDR1 as GTSNPN and CDR2 as SVGIG (reference sequence). V was clipped by 0 bases and J by 10 bases, with 10 bases between them. The CDR3 covers 12 residues.

This clone was seen a single time. This chain joins TRBV9 and TRBJ2-7; TRBD2 aligns across 9 bases. V was pared by 0 bases and J by 4 bases, with 8 bases of the junction left unmatched. The V gene's germline CDR1 is SGDLS and CDR2 YYNGEE. CDR3 length: 16 residues. CDR3 bases: TGTGCCAGCAGCGTAGGCGGGCTAGCGGGAAGGTACGAGCAGTACTTC. Translation gives CASSVGGLAGRYEQYF.

The rearrangement uses TRBV5-6 and TRBJ2-7; TRBD2 aligns across 8 bases. The CDR3 covers 16 residues. CDR1 is SGHDT and CDR2 is YYEEEE in the germline V gene. V lost 6 bases and J lost 0; bases outside the gene matches: 11. CDR3 DNA sequence: TGTGCCAGCACCCGAGGACGGGAGGGGTACTCCTACGAGCAGTACTTC. Translated: CASTRGREGYSYEQYF. Complete variable domain (other parts from reference TRBV5-6 and TRBJ2-7): DAGVTQSPTHLIKTRGQQVTLRCSPKSGHDTVSWYQQALGQGPQFIFQYYEEEERQRGNFPDRFSGHQFPNYSSELNVNALLLGDSALYLCASTRGREGYSYEQYFGPGTRLTVT.

The chain joins TRBV13 to TRBJ2-7; D is ambiguous. CDR1 is PRHDT, CDR2 FYEKMQ, per germline (reference sequence). Deletions cut 4 bases from V and 5 bases from J, with 9 bases between. This CDR3 spans 12 amino acids. The DNA of the CDR3 is TGTGCCAGCAGCTCGAGCAGGCACGAGCAGTACTTC. Its translation: CASSSSRHEQYF.

The J gene is TRBJ1-1, the V gene TRBV6-5; no reliable D call. The germline V and J ends were trimmed by 8 bases and 0 bases, with 10 bases remaining between them. The CDR3 has 13 amino acids. The germline gives CDR1 MNHEY, CDR2 SVGAGI. CDR3 coding DNA: TGTGCCAGCCACACCCAAATGAACACTGAAGCTTTCTTT. Translated, it gives CASHTQMNTEAFF.

The chain carries TRBV19 and TRBJ2-2; TRBD1 matches at 9 bases. Unmatched junction bases numbered 6, after V lost 3 bases and J lost 7 bases. The CDR3 sequence is 15 residues long. Germline CDR1 LNHDA, CDR2 SQIVND (reference sequence). The CDR3 DNA reads as TGTGCCAGTAGTATCGCCTGGACAGGGGACGGGGAGCTGTTTTTT. Its translation is CASSIAWTGDGELFF.

There are a few counts of this clone. The rearrangement links TRBV5-1 to TRBJ2-1; possibly TRBD2 for D (5 bases). The CDR3 contains 15 residues. Germline loops: CDR1 SGHRS, CDR2 YFSETQ. V was shortened by 4 bases and J by 4 bases, with 15 bases between the two germline ends. CDR3 bases: TGCGCCAGCAGCCCCCTTTCCCGGGGTTACAATGAGCAGTTCTTC. Its translation is CASSPLSRGYNEQFF.

The chain uses TRBV6-2 or TRBV6-3 and TRBJ2-1; 15 nucleotides match TRBD2. Germline-derived CDR1 and CDR2 are MNHEY and SVGEGT. The CDR3 loop spans 14 amino acids. The V and J ends lost 5 bases and 7 bases, in that order; junction bases with no gene match: 0. As DNA, the CDR3 is TGTGCCAGCAGTGGACTAGCGGGAGGGAATGAGCAGTTCTTC. Its translation: CASSGLAGGNEQFF.

The CDR3 region is CAIRVSGRAYEQYF. DNA for the CDR3: TGTGCCATCAGGGTAAGCGGGAGGGCCTACGAGCAGTACTTC. This chain connects TRBV10-3 to TRBJ2-7; 10 nucleotides align to TRBD2. CDR3 length equals 14 residues. Germline trimming cut 6 bases from V and 2 bases from J; bases unmatched to any gene: 4. Germline lookup yields CDR1 ENHRY and CDR2 SYGVKD.

The sample holds a few counts of this clone. The genes are TRBV19 and TRBJ1-2; D uncertain. Trimming shortened V by 3 bases and J by 1 base, and 6 bases separated the two germline ends. Germline loops: CDR1 LNHDA, CDR2 SQIVND (reference sequence). The CDR3 has 13 amino acids. Here the CDR3 DNA reads TGTGCCAGTAGTATCAGACTTAACTATGGCTACACCTTC. This sequence encodes CASSIRLNYGYTF. The full variable domain, completed using reference TRBV19 and TRBJ1-2, is DGGITQSPKYLFRKEGQNVTLSCEQNLNHDAMYWYRQDPGQGLRLIYYSQIVNDFQKGDIAEGYSVSREKKESFPLTVTSAQKNPTAFYLCASSIRLNYGYTFGSGTRLTVV.

The rearrangement joins TRBV7-9 to TRBJ2-7; TRBD2 matches at 7 bases. Germline loops: CDR1 SEHNR, CDR2 FQNEAQ (reference sequence). The CDR3 sequence is 14 residues long. J was trimmed by 5 bases and V by 3 bases; bases with no gene match: 7. CDR3 sequence (DNA): TGTGCCAGCAGCTTGGGCGGGAGAGTAGACGAGCAGTACTTC. This sequence encodes CASSLGGRVDEQYF.

V is TRBV25-1 and J is TRBJ2-3, with D possibly being TRBD1 (6 bases). Germline V CDR1 and CDR2: MGHDK, SYGVNS. The V gene lost 1 base and the J gene lost 2 bases, with 13 bases spanning the gap. CDR3 size: 16 residues. The CDR3 sequence: CASSESGQVNTDTQYF. The DNA for the CDR3 is TGTGCCAGCAGTGAATCGGGACAAGTAAACACAGATACGCAGTATTTT.